This T cell receptor (delta chain) was retrieved from a study of γδ T cells in repeated Plasmodium falciparum infection. Study-level information: Timepoints: baseline, immediately before selected infections, and 21 days after every infection.

Notes on the study in general: Donors in Mali lived in a small rural village, largely one ethnic group.

Each sorted gammadelta sample had TRG and TRD chains sequenced. TCRdb re-called clones from the multiplex PCR reads via CATT. Of around 86,000 delta-chain clones listed, over 1.3% are singletons. The CDR3 length is 22 residues. CDR1 is NSMFDY, CDR2 ISSIKDK, per germline. Germline trimming cut 0 bases from V and 4 bases from J; bases unmatched to any gene: 28. This clone came up many times. What it binds is not known. Flow sorting of PBMC yielded separate Vgamma9/Vdelta2+ and Vdelta2-negative gammadelta T cell populations for bulk repertoire analysis. The sample taken for sequencing was gamma-delta T cells from blood. The chain carries TRAV29/DV5 and TRDJ1, with 9 bases that match TRDD3. This receptor was obtained from a pool of human donors (malaria-infected and uninfected, not separated). The CDR3 reads CAASAKCSYTLWGDTLSDKLIF. The CDR3 coding sequence is TGTGCAGCAAGCGCTAAATGTTCCTACACGCTTTGGGGGGATACATTAAGCGATAAACTCATCTTT.